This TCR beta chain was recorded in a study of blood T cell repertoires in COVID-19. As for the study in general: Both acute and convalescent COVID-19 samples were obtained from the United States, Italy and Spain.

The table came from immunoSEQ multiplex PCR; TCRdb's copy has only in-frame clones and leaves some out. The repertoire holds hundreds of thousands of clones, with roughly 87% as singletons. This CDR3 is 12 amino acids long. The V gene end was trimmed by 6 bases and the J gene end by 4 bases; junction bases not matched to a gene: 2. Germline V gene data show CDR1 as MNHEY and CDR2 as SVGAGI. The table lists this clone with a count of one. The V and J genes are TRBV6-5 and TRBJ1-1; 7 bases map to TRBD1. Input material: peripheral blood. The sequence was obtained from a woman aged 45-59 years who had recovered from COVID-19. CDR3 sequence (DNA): TGTGCCAGCAGGTCAGGGGGCACTGAAGCTTTCTTT. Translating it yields CASRSGGTEAFF.